This T cell receptor beta chain is drawn from a study of T-cell reconstitution after alpha-beta-depleted transplantation in children. Trimming left V 1 base short and J 7 bases short, with 14 bases between. The germline gives CDR1 LGHNA, CDR2 YNFKEQ. CDR3 length: 15 amino acids. Unique molecular identifiers were used in preparing the TCRbeta library. TCRdb redid the calling of the PCR reads with MiXCR, one entry per CDR3 protein. The profile covers about 540,000 distinct CDR3 sequences, with approximately 20% appearing a single time and about 3.1% taken by the ten largest. The receptor's source is a human donor who donated a stem cell graft to a child with acute lymphoblastic leukemia. The material sequenced was PBMCs from the stem cell graft donor, taken from the stem cell graft. The rearrangement joins TRBV4-2 to TRBJ2-1; tentative D call: TRBD2 (6 bases). CDR3 protein: CASSQGRGGSNEQFF. In nucleotides, the CDR3 is TGTGCCAGCAGCCAAGGCCGCGGAGGGTCGAATGAGCAGTTCTTC.